Listed here is a single TCR beta chain. The antigen remains unidentified. The data stem from a study of T cells after yellow fever vaccination. The 5'RACE template-switching step produced TCR cDNA and added a universal primer site and UMIs. TCRdb analysed the 5' RACE reads with MiXCR anew, one entry per CDR3 protein. The table records about 360,000 distinct CDR3 sequences, 6% to 8% of them present only once. The study, taken as a whole, reports: A weaker but faster secondary response was observed, peaking on day 5 versus 15.

This CDR3 has 15 amino acids. Germline V lookup: CDR1 DFQATT, CDR2 SNEGSKA (reference sequence). J lost 5 bases, V lost 6 bases, and 10 bases had no gene match. V and J are TRBV20-1 and TRBJ2-3; 11 bases are a match to TRBD2. Sequenced here: PBMCs, sampled 5 days after the yellow fever booster vaccination. The receptor was derived from a man aged 25-40 years who received the YFV17D yellow fever vaccine. DNA for the CDR3: TGCAGTGCAGAGACTAGCGGGACTCACATAGATACGCAGTATTTT. It codes for CSAETSGTHIDTQYF.